This entry lists 32 T cell receptor beta chains sequenced from one sample in a study of cytomegalovirus exposure and HLA in healthy donors. The PCR contained 60 Vbeta and 13 Jbeta primers. The table came from immunoSEQ multiplex PCR; TCRdb's copy has only in-frame clones and leaves some out. The data hold about 170,000 clones, with around 62% observed a single time. Sequencing was performed on PBMCs. These receptors were obtained from a man between 35 and 55 years old in good health and CMV-seronegative.

V and J are TRBV7-9 and TRBJ2-7; TRBD1 matches at 11 bases. The CDR3 covers 14 residues. The J segment lost 5 bases and the V segment lost 5 bases, leaving 5 bases of the junction unmatched. CDR1 and CDR2 (germline): SEHNR, FQNEAQ (reference sequence). The CDR3 sequence is CASSHGQGAHEQYF. Written as DNA, the CDR3 is TGTGCCAGCAGCCACGGACAGGGGGCCCACGAGCAGTACTTC.

For the CDR3, the DNA is TGCACCATGGGGCGAAGCTCCTACAATGAGCAGTTCTTC. Translating it yields CTMGRSSYNEQFF. The gene calls are TRBV29-1 and TRBJ2-1; the D gene is possibly TRBD1 (5 bases). CDR1 and CDR2 (germline): SQVTM, ANQGSEA. CDR3 length equals 13 residues.

V gene TRBV7-2 combines with J gene TRBJ2-3; D remains ambiguous. CDR3 length: 15 amino acids. Trimming took 1 base from V and 0 from J, leaving 8 bases between them. Germline-derived CDR1 and CDR2 are SGHTA and FQGNSA. DNA of the CDR3: TGTGCCAGCAGCTTAGATCTTCTTAGCACAGATACGCAGTATTTT. This encodes CASSLDLLSTDTQYF.

This chain connects TRBV19 to TRBJ2-7, with TRBD1 as a possible D gene (6 bases). This CDR3 spans 14 amino acids. Germline V gene lookup returns CDR1 LNHDA and CDR2 SQIVND (reference sequence). V lost 6 bases, J lost 6 bases, and 18 bases lay in between. In DNA, the CDR3 is TGTGCCAGTAGCCATGGGACATGGGAATCCGAGCAGTACTTC. Translating it yields CASSHGTWESEQYF.

This chain joins TRBV6-5 and TRBJ1-3; a weak D match, TRBD1 (5 bases). The CDR3 consists of 14 residues. The germline CDR1 and CDR2 sequences are MNHEY and SVGAGI. V was pared by 6 bases and J by 0 bases, with 9 bases between. This chain's CDR3 is CASRLQGSGNTIYF. The CDR3 coding sequence is TGTGCCAGCAGGCTCCAGGGCTCTGGAAACACCATATATTTT.

The chain is built from TRBV6-6 and TRBJ1-1; D unclear. Trimming took 6 bases from V and 4 from J, leaving 18 bases between them. This CDR3 has 15 amino acids. From germline, CDR1 is MNHNY and CDR2 SVGAGI (reference sequence). Here the CDR3 reads CASRDLAVGGTEAFF. The CDR3 DNA sequence: TGTGCCAGCAGAGACCTGGCCGTGGGAGGCACTGAAGCTTTCTTT.

This chain joins TRBV4-2 and TRBJ2-3; D might be TRBD2 (6 bases). Trimming took off 4 bases at V and 2 bases at J, with 13 bases between the two ends. The length of the CDR3 is 15 residues. CDR1 LGHNA and CDR2 YNFKEQ come from the germline V gene. The CDR3 DNA sequence: TGTGCCAGCAGCCCGGGAGCGGAGCTCACAGATACGCAGTATTTT. Encoded protein: CASSPGAELTDTQYF.

The rearrangement links TRBV5-4 to TRBJ2-4; 7 positions match TRBD1. V dropped 3 bases and J dropped 0; count of bases not matched to a gene: 18. This CDR3 is built from 20 residues. Germline lookup yields CDR1 SGHNT and CDR2 YYREEE (reference sequence). CDR3 sequence: CASSSPLGADRVGAKNIQYF. DNA of the CDR3: TGTGCCAGCAGCTCCCCGCTTGGGGCAGACAGGGTCGGAGCCAAAAACATTCAGTACTTC.

This clone was seen more than once but under ten times. This sequence joins TRBV5-1 and TRBJ1-6, with 8 positions matching TRBD1. CDR3 size: 15 residues. V shed 5 bases, J shed 5 bases, and the junction held 6 bases outside the gene matches. Germline lookup yields CDR1 SGHRS and CDR2 YFSETQ. CDR3 protein: CASRYGTGDNSPLHF. The DNA of the CDR3 is TGCGCCAGCAGATACGGGACAGGAGATAATTCACCCCTCCACTTT.

The sample holds a few counts of this clone. CDR3 coding DNA: TGTGCCAGCAGAACGCTAGCGGGGCCCCAAGAGACCCAGTACTTC. Translating it yields CASRTLAGPQETQYF. The rearrangement links TRBV6-5 to TRBJ2-5; 9 bases are a match to TRBD2. Per the germline V gene, CDR1 is MNHEY and CDR2 is SVGAGI. After removal of 6 bases from V and 1 base from J, the junction contained 6 bases not matched to a gene. CDR3 length equals 15 residues.

The V call is TRBV5-6, the J call TRBJ1-1, with 7 nucleotides matching TRBD1. This CDR3 has 13 amino acids. V was pared by 7 bases and J by 4 bases, with 7 bases of the junction left unmatched. CDR1 and CDR2 from the germline V gene are SGHDT and YYEEEE. CDR3 sequence reads: CASWRTGRTEAFF. The CDR3 DNA reads TGTGCCAGCTGGCGGACAGGTCGCACTGAAGCTTTCTTT.

The rearrangement links TRBV14 to TRBJ2-5, with D possibly TRBD2 on 7 matching bases. The germline gives CDR1 SGHDN, CDR2 FVKESK. V shed 10 bases and J shed 6 bases, with 21 bases lying between them. The CDR3 has 14 amino acids. The CDR3 DNA sequence: TGTGCCAACCACCTCCCGGGGGGCGTAAAGACCCAGTACTTC. Residues: CANHLPGGVKTQYF. The whole variable domain, filled in from reference TRBV14 and TRBJ2-5, reads EAGVTQFPSHSVIEKGQTVTLRCDPISGHDNLYWYRRVMGKEIKFLLHFVKESKQDESGMPNNRFLAERTGGTYSTLKVQPAELEDSGVYFCANHLPGGVKTQYFGPGTRLLVL.

This clone appeared a single time. The chain joins TRBV30 to TRBJ1-3; 7 nucleotides agree with TRBD1. The junction had 6 bases not matched to a gene; V was cut back by 3 bases and J by 4 bases. This CDR3 region has 14 residues. From germline, CDR1 is GTSNPN and CDR2 SVGIG (reference sequence). CDR3 sequence reads: CAWSSPGQGNTIYF. CDR3 coding DNA: TGTGCCTGGAGCTCCCCGGGACAGGGAAACACCATATATTTT.

The sample holds a few counts of this clone. The chain employs TRBV4-2 and TRBJ2-2; the match to TRBD2 covers 10 bases. This CDR3 spans 17 amino acids. Germline CDR1 and CDR2: LGHNA and YNFKEQ. Trimming took 5 bases from V and 5 from J; bases not matched to a gene: 11. The CDR3 protein is CASSELTSGIFTGELFF. CDR3 in DNA: TGTGCCAGCAGCGAGCTCACTAGCGGGATATTTACCGGGGAGCTGTTTTTT.

The sample holds a few counts of this clone. CDR3 DNA: TGTGCCAGCAGTTACCCGCAGGAGGGCCCAACTTGGTACTTC. It is translated as CASSYPQEGPTWYF. This chain uses TRBV6-6 with TRBJ2-7, with D possibly being TRBD2 (6 bases). Looked up from germline, CDR1 is MNHNY and CDR2 is SVGAGI (reference sequence). The CDR3 loop spans 14 amino acids. V dropped 2 bases and J dropped 12 bases, with 20 bases sitting between them.

The genes are TRBV27 and TRBJ1-2; 9 bases fit TRBD1. The length of the CDR3 is 15 residues. With 5 bases clipped from V and 7 bases from J, the junction kept 11 bases outside the gene matches. Germline CDR1 and CDR2: MNHEY and SMNVEV (reference sequence). DNA for the CDR3: TGTGCCAGCAGTCCGGCAGGGACAGGGTTTCGTGGCTACACCTTC. Encoded protein: CASSPAGTGFRGYTF.

Only a few counts were recorded for this clone. The chain recombines TRBV27 with TRBJ2-7; 7 bases agree with TRBD2. This CDR3 is 14 amino acids long. Unmatched junction bases numbered 7, after V lost 6 bases and J lost 2 bases. Per germline, CDR1 MNHEY and CDR2 SMNVEV (reference sequence). The CDR3 region has the DNA TGTGCCAGCAGGGGTTTCAGCGGGACCTACGAGCAGTACTTC. It yields the protein CASRGFSGTYEQYF.

This clone turned up a few times. This chain joins TRBV11-2 and TRBJ2-7, with TRBD2 identical over 8 bases. This CDR3 is 15 amino acids long. Germline V CDR1 and CDR2: SGHAT, FQNNGV. The J segment lost 3 bases and the V segment lost 7 bases, leaving 11 bases of the junction unmatched. CDR3 amino acids: CASTNGGGGYYEQYF. The CDR3 DNA reads TGTGCCAGCACCAATGGGGGCGGGGGGTACTACGAGCAGTACTTC.

The V and J genes are TRBV7-2 and TRBJ2-7; the match to TRBD2 covers 7 bases. CDR1 is SGHTA and CDR2 is FQGNSA in the germline V gene. This CDR3 is built from 15 residues. After removal of 5 bases from V and 6 bases from J, the junction contained 13 bases not matched to a gene. The CDR3 protein is CASSPGGVNPREQYF. Written as DNA, the CDR3 is TGTGCCAGCAGCCCGGGGGGAGTCAATCCACGCGAGCAGTACTTC.

As to this clone: One junction end does not reproduce the germline sequence, and a read error may be involved. This sequence joins TRBV7-7 and TRBJ2-2, with 10 positions matching TRBD1. This CDR3 region has 15 residues. Germline V lookup: CDR1 SSHAT, CDR2 FNYEAQ (reference sequence). The CDR3 protein is CASSSGTGVTGELFF. In DNA, the CDR3 is TGTGCTAGCAGCTCCGGGACAGGGGTTACCGGGGAGCTGTTTTTT.

This clone was found once. The chain joins TRBV5-4 to TRBJ1-2, with a weak D call TRBD1 (5 bases). Per the germline V gene, CDR1 is SGHNT and CDR2 is YYREEE (reference sequence). The CDR3 has 16 residues. V gave up 0 bases and J gave up 0 bases, with 12 bases separating them. The CDR3 DNA reads TGTGCCAGCAGCTTGGACAGGCAAATCACTAACTATGGCTACACCTTC. It specifies CASSLDRQITNYGYTF.

For the CDR3, the DNA is TGCGCCAGCAGCTTCACCGGGACTATTAACAATGAGCAGTTCTTC. Protein: CASSFTGTINNEQFF. The V gene is TRBV5-1, the J gene TRBJ2-1, with 7 bases aligning to TRBD2. J lost 5 bases, V lost 2 bases, and 7 bases had no gene match. Looked up from germline, CDR1 is SGHRS and CDR2 is YFSETQ. The CDR3 has 15 amino acids.

In DNA form, the CDR3 reads TGTGCCAGCAGGCCGACAGCTAGCACAGATACGCAGTATTTT. Its protein product is CASRPTASTDTQYF. This chain uses TRBV2 with TRBJ2-3, with a possible D match to TRBD1 (5 bases). This CDR3 spans 14 amino acids. Germline loops: CDR1 SNHLY, CDR2 FYNNEI. Trimming left V 6 bases short and J 0 bases short, with 10 bases between.

The chain couples TRBV18 to TRBJ1-1, with 8 bases lining up with TRBD1. CDR3 length: 15 amino acids. Trimming cost V 4 bases and J 3 bases; bases outside gene matches: 7. Germline CDR1 KGHSH, CDR2 LQKENI. CDR3 nucleotides: TGTGCCAGCTCACGACGTACAGGGGGTGACACTGAAGCTTTCTTT. It codes for CASSRRTGGDTEAFF. The whole variable domain, filled in from reference TRBV18 and TRBJ1-1, reads NAGVMQNPRHLVRRRGQEARLRCSPMKGHSHVYWYRQLPEEGLKFMVYLQKENIIDESGMPKERFSAEFPKEGPSILRIQQVVRGDSAAYFCASSRRTGGDTEAFFGQGTRLTVV.

This clone was observed a few times. The chain uses TRBV6-1 and TRBJ2-5, with D perhaps matching TRBD1 (5 bases). Deletions cut 4 bases from V and 1 base from J, with 19 bases between. There are 17 residues in the CDR3. From germline, CDR1 is MNHNS and CDR2 SASEGT. The CDR3 DNA reads TGTGCCAGCAGTGTTGGGGCCCTACGCGGTTTCCAAGAGACCCAGTACTTC. It specifies CASSVGALRGFQETQYF.

The rearrangement uses TRBV6-4 and TRBJ2-2, with a possible D match to TRBD2 (6 bases). Germline V gene sequence: CDR1 MRHNA, CDR2 SNTAGT. Trimming removed 4 bases at V and 6 bases at J, with 6 bases between. This CDR3 has 12 amino acids. CDR3 sequence (DNA): TGTGCCAGCAGTGGCGGGGCCGGGGAGCTGTTTTTT. The encoded protein is CASSGGAGELFF.

Of note for this clone: A junction end diverges from the germline sequence, so it may reflect a read error. This chain joins TRBV7-9 and TRBJ2-3; no reliable D call. The CDR3 is 12 residues long. Germline-derived CDR1 and CDR2 are SEHNR and FQNEAQ (reference sequence). CDR3 in DNA: TGTTCCAGCAGTCCATTCACAGATACGCAGTATTTT. Translating it yields CSSSPFTDTQYF.

This chain joins TRBV18 and TRBJ2-1, with D possibly being TRBD2 (6 bases). This CDR3 spans 15 amino acids. With 3 bases removed from V and 0 bases from J, the gap between germline ends came to 9 bases. CDR1 is KGHSH and CDR2 is LQKENI in the germline V gene. For the CDR3, the DNA is TGTGCCAGCTCACCCGACGGGAGCTCCTACAATGAGCAGTTCTTC. It yields the protein CASSPDGSSYNEQFF. Based on the CDR3 plus reference TRBV18 and TRBJ2-1, the full variable domain is NAGVMQNPRHLVRRRGQEARLRCSPMKGHSHVYWYRQLPEEGLKFMVYLQKENIIDESGMPKERFSAEFPKEGPSILRIQQVVRGDSAAYFCASSPDGSSYNEQFFGPGTRLTVL.

This chain links TRBV18 with TRBJ2-2, with 9 positions matching TRBD2. The junction had 10 bases not matched to a gene; V was cut back by 2 bases and J by 6 bases. Germline lookup yields CDR1 KGHSH and CDR2 LQKENI. The CDR3 loop spans 17 amino acids. The CDR3 protein is CASSPNGPSGVSGELFF. CDR3 sequence (DNA): TGTGCCAGCTCACCAAACGGACCTAGCGGGGTTTCCGGGGAGCTGTTTTTT.

This chain links TRBV14 with TRBJ2-3, with TRBD2 identical over 10 bases. Germline V CDR1 and CDR2: SGHDN, FVKESK. Trimming took 3 bases from V and 4 from J; bases not matched to a gene: 7. The CDR3 runs to 16 residues. CDR3 in amino acids: CASSQLLAGSSDTQYF. For the CDR3, the DNA is TGTGCCAGCAGCCAGTTACTAGCGGGAAGCTCAGATACGCAGTATTTT.

J is TRBJ1-4 and V is TRBV2; D perhaps matches TRBD1 (5 bases). The CDR3 extends over 16 amino acids. CDR1 SNHLY and CDR2 FYNNEI come from the germline V gene. CDR3 protein: CASERGLTSTNEKLFF. CDR3 sequence (DNA): TGTGCTTCCGAAAGGGGCCTAACCTCAACTAATGAAAAACTGTTTTTT.

V is TRBV12-5 and J is TRBJ2-1; 7 positions agree with TRBD2. The germline gives CDR1 LGHNT, CDR2 FRNRAP. V was pared by 4 bases and J by 7 bases, with 7 bases of the junction left unmatched. The CDR3 covers 14 residues. The CDR3 nucleotides read TGTGCTAGTGGTTCGTGGGGGGGAGGGAATGAGCAGTTCTTC. It codes for CASGSWGGGNEQFF.